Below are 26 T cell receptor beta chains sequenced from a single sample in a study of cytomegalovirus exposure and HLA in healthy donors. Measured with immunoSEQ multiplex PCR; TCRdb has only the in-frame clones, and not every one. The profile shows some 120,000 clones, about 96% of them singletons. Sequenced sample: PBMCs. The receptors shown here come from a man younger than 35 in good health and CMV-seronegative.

DNA for the CDR3: TGTGCCTGGGCGCAGGGGGGCGAGCAGTACTTC. Its protein is CAWAQGGEQYF. The chain links TRBV30 to TRBJ2-7, with a possible D match to TRBD1 (7 bases). Germline CDR1 is GTSNPN and CDR2 is SVGIG (reference sequence). The CDR3 contains 11 residues. Trimming left V 5 bases short and J 6 bases short, with 11 bases between.

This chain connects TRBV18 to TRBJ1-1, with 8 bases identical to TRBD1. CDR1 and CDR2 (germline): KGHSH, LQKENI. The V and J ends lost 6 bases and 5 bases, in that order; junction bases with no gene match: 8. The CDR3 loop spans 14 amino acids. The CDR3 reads CASSLGQGGTEAFF. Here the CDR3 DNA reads TGTGCCAGCTCTCTCGGACAGGGCGGGACTGAAGCTTTCTTT.

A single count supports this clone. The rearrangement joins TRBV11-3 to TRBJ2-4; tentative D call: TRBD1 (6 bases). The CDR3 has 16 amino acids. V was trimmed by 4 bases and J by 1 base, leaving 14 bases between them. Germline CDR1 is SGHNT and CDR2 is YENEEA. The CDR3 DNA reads TGTGCCAGCAGCTCCTGGGGGCCCCAGGCCAAAAACATTCAGTACTTC. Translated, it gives CASSSWGPQAKNIQYF.

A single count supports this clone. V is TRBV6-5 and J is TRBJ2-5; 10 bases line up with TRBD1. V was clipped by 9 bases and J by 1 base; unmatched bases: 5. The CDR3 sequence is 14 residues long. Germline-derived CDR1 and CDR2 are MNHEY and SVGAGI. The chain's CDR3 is CASRDRGLQETQYF. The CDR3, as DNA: TGTGCCAGTAGGGACAGGGGTCTCCAAGAGACCCAGTACTTC.

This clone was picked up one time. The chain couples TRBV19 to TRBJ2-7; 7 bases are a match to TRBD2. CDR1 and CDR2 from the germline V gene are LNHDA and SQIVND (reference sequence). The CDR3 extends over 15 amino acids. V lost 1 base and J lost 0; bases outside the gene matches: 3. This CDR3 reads CASSIVRGGSYEQYF. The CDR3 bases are TGTGCCAGTAGTATAGTACGCGGGGGCTCCTACGAGCAGTACTTC.

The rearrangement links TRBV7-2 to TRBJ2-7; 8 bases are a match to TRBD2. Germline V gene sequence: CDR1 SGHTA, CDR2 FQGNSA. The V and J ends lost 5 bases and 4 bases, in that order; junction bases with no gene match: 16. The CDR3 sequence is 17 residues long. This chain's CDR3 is CASSSPAVGLAGYEQYF. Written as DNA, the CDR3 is TGTGCCAGCAGCAGCCCCGCGGTTGGGCTAGCGGGTTACGAGCAGTACTTC.

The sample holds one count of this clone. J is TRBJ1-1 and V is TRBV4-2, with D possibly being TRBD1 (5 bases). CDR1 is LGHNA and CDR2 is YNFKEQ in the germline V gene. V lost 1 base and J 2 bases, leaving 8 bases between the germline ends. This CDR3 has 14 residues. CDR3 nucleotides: TGTGCCAGCAGCCAAGCGCGGGACAACACTGAAGCTTTCTTT. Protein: CASSQARDNTEAFF.

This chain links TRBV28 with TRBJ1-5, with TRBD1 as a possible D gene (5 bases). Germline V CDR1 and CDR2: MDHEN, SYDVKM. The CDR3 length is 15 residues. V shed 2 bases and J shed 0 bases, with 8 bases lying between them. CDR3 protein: CASSLAGDSNQPQHF. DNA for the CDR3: TGTGCCAGCAGTTTAGCGGGGGATAGCAATCAGCCCCAGCATTTT.

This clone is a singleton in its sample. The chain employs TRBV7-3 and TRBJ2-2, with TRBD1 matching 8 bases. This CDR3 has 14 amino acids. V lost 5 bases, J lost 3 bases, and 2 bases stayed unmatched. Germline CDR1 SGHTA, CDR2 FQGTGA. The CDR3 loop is CASSRTGYTGELFF. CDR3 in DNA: TGTGCCAGCAGCAGGACAGGGTACACCGGGGAGCTGTTTTTT.

CDR3 DNA: TGTGCCAGCAGATCGGGACTAGCGGAGCCCCACGAGCAGTACTTC. It is translated as CASRSGLAEPHEQYF. This sequence joins TRBV7-9 and TRBJ2-7; 11 bases are a match to TRBD2. The CDR3 sequence is 15 residues long. From germline, CDR1 is SEHNR and CDR2 FQNEAQ (reference sequence). With 6 bases clipped from V and 5 bases from J, the junction kept 9 bases outside the gene matches. Full variable domain (outside the CDR3, taken from reference TRBV7-9 and TRBJ2-7): DTGVSQNPRHKITKRGQNVTFRCDPISEHNRLYWYRQTLGQGPEFLTYFQNEAQLEKSRLLSDRFSAERPKGSFSTLEIQRTEQGDSAMYLCASRSGLAEPHEQYFGPGTRLTVT.

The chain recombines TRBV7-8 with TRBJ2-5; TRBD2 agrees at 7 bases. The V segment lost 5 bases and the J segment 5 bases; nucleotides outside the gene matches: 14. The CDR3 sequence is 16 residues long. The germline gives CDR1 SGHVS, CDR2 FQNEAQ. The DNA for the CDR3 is TGTGCCAGCAGCGACCGAGCGCCCGGGGGGAGGGAGACCCAGTACTTC. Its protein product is CASSDRAPGGRETQYF.

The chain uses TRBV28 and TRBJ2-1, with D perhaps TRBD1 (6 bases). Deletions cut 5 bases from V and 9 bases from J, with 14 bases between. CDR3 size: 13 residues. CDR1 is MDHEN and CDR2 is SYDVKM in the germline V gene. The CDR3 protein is CASSRRDTPEQFF. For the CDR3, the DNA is TGTGCCAGCAGTCGTCGGGACACCCCTGAGCAGTTCTTC.

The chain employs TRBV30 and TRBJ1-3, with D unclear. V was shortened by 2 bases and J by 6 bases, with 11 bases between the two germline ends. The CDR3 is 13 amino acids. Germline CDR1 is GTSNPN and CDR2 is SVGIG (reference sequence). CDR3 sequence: CAWSFEISNTIYF. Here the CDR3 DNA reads TGTGCCTGGAGTTTTGAGATATCAAACACCATATATTTT.

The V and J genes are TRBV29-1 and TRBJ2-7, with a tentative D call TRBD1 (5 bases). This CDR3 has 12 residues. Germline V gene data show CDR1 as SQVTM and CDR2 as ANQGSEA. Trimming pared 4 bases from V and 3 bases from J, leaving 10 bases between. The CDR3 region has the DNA TGCAGCGTTGGGATTAGGGGCTACGAGCAGTACTTC. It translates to CSVGIRGYEQYF.

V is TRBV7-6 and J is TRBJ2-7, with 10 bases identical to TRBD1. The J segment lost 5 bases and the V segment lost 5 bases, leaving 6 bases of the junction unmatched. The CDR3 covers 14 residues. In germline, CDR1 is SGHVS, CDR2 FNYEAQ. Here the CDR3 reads CASSPGTGVHEQYF. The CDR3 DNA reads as TGTGCCAGCAGCCCCGGGACAGGGGTACACGAGCAGTACTTC. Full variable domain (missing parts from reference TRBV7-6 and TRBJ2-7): GAGVSQSPRYKVTKRGQDVALRCDPISGHVSLYWYRQALGQGPEFLTYFNYEAQQDKSGLPNDRFSAERPEGSISTLTIQRTEQRDSAMYRCASSPGTGVHEQYFGPGTRLTVT.

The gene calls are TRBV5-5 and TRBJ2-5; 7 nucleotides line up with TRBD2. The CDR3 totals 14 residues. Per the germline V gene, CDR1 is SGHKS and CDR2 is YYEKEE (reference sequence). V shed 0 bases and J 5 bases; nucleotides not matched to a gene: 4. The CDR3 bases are TGTGCCAGCAGCTTGGGCGGGGAGGGGGAGACCCAGTACTTC. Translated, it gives CASSLGGEGETQYF.

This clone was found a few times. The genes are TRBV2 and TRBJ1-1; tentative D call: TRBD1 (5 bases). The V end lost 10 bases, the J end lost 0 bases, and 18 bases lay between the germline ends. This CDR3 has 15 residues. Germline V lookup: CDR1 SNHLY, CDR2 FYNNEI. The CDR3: CATLRGTLMNTEAFF. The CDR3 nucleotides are TGTGCCACCCTAAGGGGCACCCTCATGAACACTGAAGCTTTCTTT.

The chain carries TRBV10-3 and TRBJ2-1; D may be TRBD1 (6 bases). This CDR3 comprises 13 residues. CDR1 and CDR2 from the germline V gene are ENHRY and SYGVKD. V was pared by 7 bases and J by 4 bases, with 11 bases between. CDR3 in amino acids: CAITPDSYNEQFF. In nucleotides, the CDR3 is TGTGCCATCACTCCGGACAGTTACAATGAGCAGTTCTTC.

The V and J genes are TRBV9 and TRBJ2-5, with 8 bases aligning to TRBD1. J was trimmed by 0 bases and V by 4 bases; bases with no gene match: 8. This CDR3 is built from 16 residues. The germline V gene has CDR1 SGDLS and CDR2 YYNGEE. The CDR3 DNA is TGTGCCAGCAGCTCACGGACGGACAGGGACCAAGAGACCCAGTACTTC. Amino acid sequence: CASSSRTDRDQETQYF.

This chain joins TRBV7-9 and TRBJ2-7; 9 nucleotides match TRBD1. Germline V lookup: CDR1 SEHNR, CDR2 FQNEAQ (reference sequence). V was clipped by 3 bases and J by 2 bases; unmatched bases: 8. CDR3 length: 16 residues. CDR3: CASSFTGGVPTYEQYF. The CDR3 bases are TGTGCCAGCAGCTTTACAGGGGGCGTACCGACCTACGAGCAGTACTTC. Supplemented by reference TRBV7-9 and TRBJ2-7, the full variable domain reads DTGVSQNPRHKITKRGQNVTFRCDPISEHNRLYWYRQTLGQGPEFLTYFQNEAQLEKSRLLSDRFSAERPKGSFSTLEIQRTEQGDSAMYLCASSFTGGVPTYEQYFGPGTRLTVT.

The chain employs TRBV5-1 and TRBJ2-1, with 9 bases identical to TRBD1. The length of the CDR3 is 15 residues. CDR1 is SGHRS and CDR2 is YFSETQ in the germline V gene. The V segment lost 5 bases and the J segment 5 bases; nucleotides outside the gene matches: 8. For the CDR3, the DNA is TGCGCCAGCAGGATTGGGGACAGGGACCACAATGAGCAGTTCTTC. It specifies CASRIGDRDHNEQFF.

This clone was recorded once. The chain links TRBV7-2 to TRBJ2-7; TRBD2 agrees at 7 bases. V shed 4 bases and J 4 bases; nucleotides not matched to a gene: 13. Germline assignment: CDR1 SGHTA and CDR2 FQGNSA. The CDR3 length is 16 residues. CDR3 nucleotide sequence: TGTGCCAGCAGCTCGCCGGGCGGGAGCTCCCCATACGAGCAGTACTTC. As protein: CASSSPGGSSPYEQYF.

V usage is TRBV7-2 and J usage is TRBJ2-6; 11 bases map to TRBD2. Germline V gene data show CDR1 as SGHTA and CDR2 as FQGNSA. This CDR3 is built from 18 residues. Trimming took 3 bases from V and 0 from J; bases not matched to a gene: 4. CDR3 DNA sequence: TGTGCCAGCAGCTTTCAACTAGCGGGAGTCTCTGGGGCCAACGTCCTGACTTTC. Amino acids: CASSFQLAGVSGANVLTF.

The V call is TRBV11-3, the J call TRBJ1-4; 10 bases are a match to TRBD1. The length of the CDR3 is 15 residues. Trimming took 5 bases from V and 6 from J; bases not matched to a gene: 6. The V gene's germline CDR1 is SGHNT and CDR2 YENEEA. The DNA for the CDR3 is TGTGCCAGCAGCGACCGGGACAGGGGAGATGAAAAACTGTTTTTT. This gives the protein CASSDRDRGDEKLFF.

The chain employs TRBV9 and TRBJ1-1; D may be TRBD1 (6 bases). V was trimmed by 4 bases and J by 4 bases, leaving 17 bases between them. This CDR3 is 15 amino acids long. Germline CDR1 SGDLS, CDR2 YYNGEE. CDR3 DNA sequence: TGTGCCAGCAGCACCCAACAGGGAATTCGCACTGAAGCTTTCTTT. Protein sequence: CASSTQQGIRTEAFF.

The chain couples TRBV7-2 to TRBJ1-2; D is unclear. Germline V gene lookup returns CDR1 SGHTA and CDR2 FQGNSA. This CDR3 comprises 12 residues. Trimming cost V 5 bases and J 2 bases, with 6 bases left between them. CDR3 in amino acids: CASSQRNYGYTF. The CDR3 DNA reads TGTGCCAGCAGCCAGCGGAACTATGGCTACACCTTC.